The following is a T cell receptor (beta chain) sequence with its context. The data originate from a study of shared clonotypes between healthy human individuals. TCRdb's copy holds only in-frame clones and misses some; the assay was immunoSEQ multiplex PCR. Found here are under 600,000 clones, 95% to 98% of them singletons; the top ten hold around 0.3%. Trimming cost V 1 base and J 6 bases, with 19 bases left between them. The CDR3 runs to 17 residues. Germline CDR1 SEHNR, CDR2 FQNEAQ (reference sequence). Positively selected for CCR7, the CD45RO-negative cells used as naive CD8 cells excluded terminally differentiated effector memory CD45RA+ cells.

This chain joins TRBV7-9 and TRBJ1-5; maybe TRBD1 (6 bases). The sequence was obtained from a man aged 25 to 40 in good health. The specimen was naive CD8+ T cells sorted from blood. The chain's CDR3 is CASSLVGGEGRGQPQHF. CDR3 nucleotide sequence: TGTGCCAGCAGCTTAGTTGGGGGCGAGGGTCGGGGTCAGCCCCAGCATTTT.